This T cell receptor (beta chain) comes out of a study of T cell responses to AZD1222 COVID-19 vaccine. Overall study findings and caveats: Repertoire sampling was restricted to post-peak T cell response timepoints. Nearly half of spike-specific TCRs reportedly target unmutated variant regions.

Generated by immunoSEQ multiplex PCR, the TCRdb table keeps only in-frame clones and is missing some. The sample lists around 140,000 clones, roughly nine tenths occurring once. A note on this clone: The antigen is unknown.

The receptor was isolated from an adult in good health. Sequenced here: peripheral blood, sampled on day 0 of AZD1222 vaccination.

CDR3 residues: CASRSAGGASDTQYF. CDR3 DNA: TGTGCCAGCCGTTCGGCGGGAGGCGCGTCAGATACGCAGTATTTT. This chain joins TRBV28 and TRBJ2-3; 8 bases map to TRBD2. CDR1 is MDHEN and CDR2 is SYDVKM in the germline V gene. CDR3 length: 15 amino acids. J was trimmed by 4 bases and V by 8 bases; bases with no gene match: 11.